The source of this T cell receptor beta chain is a study of cytomegalovirus exposure and HLA in healthy donors (TCRdb year 2017). With regard to the full study: According to an earlier analysis of several hundred of the donors, about 179 million T cells yielded roughly 110 million unique TCR beta sequences and roughly 280 Gb of sequence data. An early release that covered 500 to 800 HLA-typed donors contained around 330 gigabases of sequencing data and around 85 million unique TCR sequences. Among the roughly 400 genotyped donors, under 90% belonged to the genetic ancestry cluster associated with self-reported Caucasian donors. The study was designed to test whether signatures of past pathogen exposure could be identified by cataloging public T cell receptors. The study profiled the T cell repertoires of about 640 subjects by immunosequencing and related them to cytomegalovirus serostatus. Along with the roughly 670-subject first cohort, a separate validation cohort of over 90 different subjects was used. The study combined high-throughput TCR immunosequencing, statistical association of individual TCRs with disease status, and machine learning to predict cytomegalovirus infection status. To study patterns of TCR occurrence, a later analysis re-analyzed previously published TCR beta repertoires from 500 to 850 donors and added high-resolution HLA genotyping. In the later analysis, no new phenotypic data were used to find candidate immune exposures; instead, reliance was placed on TCR beta sequences and their occurrence across donors. An earlier analysis of about 620 of the donors applied high-throughput TCR beta sequencing to assess whether each TCR beta V gene segment acted as functional or pseudogenic. Donor age, sex, ethnicity and CMV serostatus were compiled alongside the repertoire data. Genome-wide SNP genotypes for about 65% of the 666 donors were used in a later genetic analysis, which treated that subset as a discovery cohort. Every repertoire in the discovery cohort had been generated on one and the same sequencing platform. HLA typing included class I and class II loci at four-digit resolution. The number of donors typed differed by locus, with roughly 629-640 for A, B, C, DRB1 and DQB1, approximately 500 for DQA1, 600 to 610 for DPA1, and over 400 for DPB1. Five DR-DQ haplotypes were treated as single units for association and clustering because of strong linkage in the cohort. Across about 380 genotyped donors of the cohort, an average of about 220,000 unique TCR beta nucleotide sequences per donor were sequenced, and 15% to 20% of those sequences were non-productive. Paper-wide results and their limitations: In a later analysis, several top co-occurrence clusters were reported to appear linked to parvovirus B19, influenza, CMV and Epstein-Barr virus. Cytomegalovirus status was reported to be diagnosed by the classifier with high specificity and sensitivity in both the original and validation cohorts. In vitro tests confirmed that a few of the cytomegalovirus-associated TCR beta chains recognize cytomegalovirus antigens. A further reported finding was that TCR beta sequences accurately predicted the HLA-A and HLA-B alleles for most subjects in the first cohort. Because HLA typing was missing for some donors at each locus, association tests included only the typed subset. A later genetic analysis reported fewer N-insertions in productive TCRs among donors in an Asian-associated ancestry cluster than the roughly 700-donor mean. At a false discovery rate of 0.05, a later analysis linked some 18,000 TCR beta sequences to specific HLA alleles. The authors suggested that the approach could potentially be extended to other disease states and immunological phenotypes. The sequencing pipeline was judged likely to have produced a cluster of highly shared sequence variants as a technical artifact. Because counts were too low, about 18 rarely observed V segments, including chromosome 9 orphons, were excluded from the earlier analysis of 500 to 700 of the donors. According to a later analysis, most CMV-associated TCR beta chains appeared to be HLA-restricted, and the HLA associations seemed to be driven largely by CMV exposure. In a later analysis, HLA-associated TCR beta chains showed more clonal expansion and lower generation probabilities than non-associated chains that were equally common. Only TCR beta chains were sequenced in this cohort, and the absence of alpha or paired-chain data limited detectable features. Correlated functional status among segregating V segments might be attributable to linkage disequilibrium, but an unknown experimental factor could not be ruled out. Presence/absence analyses assumed roughly uniform sequencing depth across donors, an assumption that may not hold. Most TCR sequences were observed very rarely across donors, whereas some public TCRs were present in many individuals. An association between a missense DCLRE1C variant and V-gene and J-gene trimming of TCR beta chains was found in a later genetic analysis and replicated in an independent cohort. In a later analysis, TCR association rates were found to vary across HLA loci, with the most associated TCRs seen for DRB1 alleles and the fewest for HLA-C alleles. Some IMGT-functional V segments, including TRBV6-2 and TRBV6-3, could not be told apart with the 87-base-pair reads, so those segments were excluded. When HLA alleles, especially DR and DQ, strongly co-occurred, attributing TCR associations to individual alleles was difficult. For the cohort, immune exposure information was limited to CMV serostatus. The study gave a list of about 160 TCR beta chains associated with cytomegalovirus. An earlier analysis of around 500 of the donors showed that most TCR beta V segments appeared in productive rearrangements either about 90% or about 30% of the time, which broadly matched IMGT annotations.

In regard to this clone: Its antigen remains unidentified. No qualities accompany the bases; no much larger clone lies one base away.

Library creation used the immunoSEQ multiplex PCR assay. For the multiplex PCR, a mixture combining 60 forward primers for TCR Vbeta segments and 13 reverse primers for TCR Jbeta segments was used. A multiplex PCR assay on genomic DNA amplified the CDR3 region of rearranged TCR beta genes. Amplified TCR beta libraries were sequenced as 87-base-pair reads on the Illumina HiSeq System. For the original study's pipeline: In a later analysis, some 80 million unique TCR beta chains were counted across the roughly 700 repertoires, and roughly 11 million of these chains were shared by at least two donors. A nearest-neighbor algorithm error-corrected the raw reads and collapsed the reads into unique sequences, merging closely related sequences to remove PCR and sequencing errors. V, D and J gene segments were assigned by aligning CDR3 sequences to IMGT reference sequences. For a sequence to be retained, a match of at least six nucleotides to both a V gene segment and a J gene segment was required. A rearrangement was called productive if the CDR3 had no stop codons and remained in frame with V and J, and every other rearrangement was called non-productive. Following IMGT convention, CDR3 was defined as the stretch from the second conserved V-encoded cysteine up to the conserved J-encoded phenylalanine. The earlier analysis of approximately 590 of the donors excluded any sequence lacking an unambiguous match to a single V gene segment. In an earlier analysis of 587 of the donors, V segments were called functional above 56.7% productive rearrangements and were called segregating when the between-donor standard deviation exceeded 5%. To diagnose cytomegalovirus status from the catalog of TCR beta chain sequences, a statistical classification framework was built. In a later analysis, V and J genes were assigned by comparing TCR nucleotide sequences against IMGT/GENE-DB human TR gene sequences. In a later analysis, CDR3 sequences and most-parsimonious VDJ recombination scenarios were assigned using the TCRdist pipeline. In a later analysis, each TCR beta chain was defined by its CDR3 amino acid sequence together with its V-gene family, and reads lacking a unique V-gene family were excluded. A later analysis removed several hundred highly shared, low-generation-probability nucleotide sequences to deal with suspected cross-contamination and a sequencing artifact. A later analysis calculated a clonal expansion index for each public chain from normalized within-repertoire ranks of inferred template counts. In a later analysis, generation probabilities were computed with a VDJ recombination model fitted to out-of-frame rearrangements, and the resulting probabilities were checked against IGoR. In a later analysis, hypergeometric tests were used to score TCR-TCR, TCR-HLA and TCR-CMV co-occurrence, with a repertoire-size bias correction applied to TCR pairs. In a later analysis, false discovery rates were estimated by permuting HLA or CMV assignments 20 times. In a later analysis, co-occurring TCRs were grouped using DBSCAN, and TCRdist sequence similarity was added for clustering within HLA-allele-positive subsets. For co-occurrence clustering, repertoires with fewer than 30,000 or more than 120,000 public chains were excluded, along with five repertoires with anomalous nucleotide sharing. Not all clones reach the TCRdb copy of this immuneACCESS table, which keeps in-frame sequences only. Checked studies attribute under half of the gap to unresolved V genes and leave the rest unexplained. The DNA was the basis for D and trimming; V, J and clone size are from that table. The sample data list more than 95,000 clones, and more than 65% of these were observed just once. 13% of the sample belongs to the ten largest clones.

Between the V and J ends, shortened by 6 bases and 8 bases respectively, the junction contains 11 bases. The CDR3 runs 12 residues from the cysteine to the phenylalanine. The kept DNA is CDR3 alone, 36 bases in frame from the first base. Taken from the germline V gene, the CDR1 and CDR2 loops are SNHLY and FYNNEI. In total, 666 healthy bone marrow donors made up the cohort. Cohort members were all nominally healthy when sampled, although unrecorded immune exposures were likely present. The donor was CMV seropositive and belonged to the group of about 290 seropositive cohort members. A peripheral blood sample was collected from each donor, and TCR beta sequencing was performed on peripheral blood mononuclear cells. The Qiagen DNeasy Blood Extraction Kit was used to extract genomic DNA from the blood cell samples.

Sequencing was done on a sample of PBMCs. The chain joins TRBV2 to TRBJ2-1; 6 matching bases give a weak D call of TRBD2. This TCR derives from a woman between 40 and 50 years old in good health and CMV-seropositive. The encoded CDR3 is CASRKQRDEQFF. The nucleotide sequence is given as TGTGCCAGCAGGAAACAGCGGGATGAGCAGTTCTTC.